In its sample, the clone carrying this T cell receptor (beta chain) was seen once. The antigen remains undetermined. The data originate from a study of cytomegalovirus exposure and HLA in healthy donors. Primers: 60 Vbeta forward and 13 Jbeta reverse. Sequencing was performed with immunoSEQ multiplex PCR; in TCRdb, only in-frame clones are kept and a portion is missing. There are some 110,000 clones in the sample; 70% to 85% occur only once, and about 5% lies in the top ten. Study conclusions and caveats: Analysis was performed later, and it showed HLA-associated TCR beta chains to be more clonally expanded than equally common others.

CDR3 size: 14 residues. Trimming at V came to 2 bases and at J to 4 bases, leaving 4 bases not matched to a gene. Looked up from germline, CDR1 is MDHEN and CDR2 is SYDVKM. The genes are TRBV28 and TRBJ1-2, with 7 nucleotides matching TRBD1. This TCR came from a man aged 45-65 years in good health and CMV-seropositive. Sample: PBMCs. CDR3 loop: CASSLGTELYGYTF. The CDR3 DNA reads as TGTGCCAGCAGTTTAGGGACAGAACTCTATGGCTACACCTTC.